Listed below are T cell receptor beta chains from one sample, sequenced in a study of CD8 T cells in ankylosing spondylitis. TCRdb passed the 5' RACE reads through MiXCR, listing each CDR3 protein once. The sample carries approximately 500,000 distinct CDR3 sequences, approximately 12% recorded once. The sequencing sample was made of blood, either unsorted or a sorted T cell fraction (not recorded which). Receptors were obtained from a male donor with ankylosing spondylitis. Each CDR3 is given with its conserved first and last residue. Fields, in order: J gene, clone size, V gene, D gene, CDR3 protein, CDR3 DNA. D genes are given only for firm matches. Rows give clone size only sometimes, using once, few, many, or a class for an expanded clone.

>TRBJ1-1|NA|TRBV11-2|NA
CASSLGPSGPFETEAFF
TGTGCCAGCAGCTTAGGACCCTCTGGACCTTTTGAGACTGAAGCTTTCTTT
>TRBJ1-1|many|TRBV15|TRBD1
CATSRTGVNTEAFF
TGTGCCACCAGCAGAACAGGGGTGAACACTGAAGCTTTCTTT
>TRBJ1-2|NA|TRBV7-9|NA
CASSTGSNYGYTF
TGTGCCAGCAGCACAGGGTCTAACTATGGCTACACCTTC
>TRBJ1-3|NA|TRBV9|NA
CASSVDGSGNTIYF
TGTGCCAGCAGCGTAGATGGCAGCGGAAACACCATATATTTT
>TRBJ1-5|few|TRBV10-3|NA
CAIRGGAEGQPQHF
TGTGCCATCAGAGGGGGAGCCGAAGGGCAGCCCCAGCATTTT
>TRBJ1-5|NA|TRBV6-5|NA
CASSYIQLLGQPQHF
TGTGCCAGCAGTTACATACAGCTCCTTGGTCAGCCCCAGCATTTT
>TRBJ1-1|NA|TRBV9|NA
CASSVQGSGTGTEAFF
TGTGCCAGCAGCGTACAGGGGTCGGGGACTGGCACTGAAGCTTTCTTT
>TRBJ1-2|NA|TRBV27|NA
CASSPSTTYGYTF
TGTGCCAGCAGTCCGTCAACGACCTATGGCTACACCTTC
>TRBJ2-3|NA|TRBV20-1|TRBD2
CSAIGLATDTQYF
TGCAGTGCGATAGGACTAGCCACAGATACGCAGTATTTT
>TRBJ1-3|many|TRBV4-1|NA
CASTAVGSGNTIYF
TGCGCCAGCACCGCGGTGGGGTCTGGAAACACCATATATTTT
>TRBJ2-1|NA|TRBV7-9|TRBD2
CASSPGQAGYNEQFF
TGTGCCAGCAGCCCCGGGCAAGCGGGGTACAATGAGCAGTTCTTC
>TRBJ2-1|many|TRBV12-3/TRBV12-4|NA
CASSLGRAYNEQFF
TGTGCCAGCAGTTTAGGGAGGGCCTACAATGAGCAGTTCTTC
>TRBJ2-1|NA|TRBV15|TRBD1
CATSSRTGGINEQFF
TGTGCCACCAGCTCTCGGACAGGGGGAATAAATGAGCAGTTCTTC
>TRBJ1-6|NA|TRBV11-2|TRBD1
CASSTPDRVNSPLHF
TGTGCCAGCAGCACCCCGGACAGGGTCAATTCACCCCTCCACTTT
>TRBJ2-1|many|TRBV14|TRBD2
CATTEWINSGSGHNEQFF
TGTGCCACAACAGAGTGGATTAATAGCGGGAGTGGCCACAATGAGCAGTTCTTC
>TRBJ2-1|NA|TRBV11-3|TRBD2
CASSSSRETSGREQFF
TGTGCCAGCAGCTCCTCGAGGGAGACTAGCGGCCGTGAGCAGTTCTTC
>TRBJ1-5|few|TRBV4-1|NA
CASSQLRGNQPQHF
TGCGCCAGCAGCCAACTGAGGGGGAATCAGCCCCAGCATTTT
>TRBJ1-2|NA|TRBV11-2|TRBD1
CASNPGQGAYGYTF
TGTGCCAGCAATCCCGGACAGGGGGCGTATGGCTACACCTTC
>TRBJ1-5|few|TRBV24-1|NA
CATRAPDRNSNQPQHF
TGTGCCACCAGGGCCCCGGACAGAAATAGCAATCAGCCCCAGCATTTT
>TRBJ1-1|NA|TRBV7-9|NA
CASSLTKNTEAFF
TGTGCCAGCAGCTTGACAAAGAACACTGAAGCTTTCTTT
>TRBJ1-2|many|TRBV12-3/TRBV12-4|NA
CATRVMAGLNYGYTF
TGTGCCACCAGGGTTATGGCAGGGCTTAACTATGGCTACACCTTC
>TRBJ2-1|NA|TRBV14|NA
CASSQEEPFNYNEQFF
TGTGCCAGCAGCCAAGAAGAGCCCTTTAACTACAATGAGCAGTTCTTC
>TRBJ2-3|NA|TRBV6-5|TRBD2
CASSYQREGPGDTQYF
TGTGCCAGCAGTTACCAGCGGGAGGGCCCAGGAGATACGCAGTATTTT
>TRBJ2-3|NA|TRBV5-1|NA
CASSWVGSTDTQYF
TGCGCCAGCAGCTGGGTTGGGAGCACAGATACGCAGTATTTT
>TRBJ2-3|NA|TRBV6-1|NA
CASREDRLRTDTQYF
TGTGCCAGCAGGGAAGACAGGTTAAGGACAGATACGCAGTATTTT
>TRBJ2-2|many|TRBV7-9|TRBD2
CASSPTTSGGAGELFF
TGTGCCAGCAGCCCTACGACTAGCGGAGGGGCCGGGGAGCTGTTTTTT
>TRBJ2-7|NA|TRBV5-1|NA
CASSFGGLTYEQYF
TGCGCCAGCAGTTTCGGGGGGCTAACCTACGAGCAGTACTTC
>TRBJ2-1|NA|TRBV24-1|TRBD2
CATTGTRYNEQFF
TGTGCCACCACCGGGACTAGATACAATGAGCAGTTCTTC
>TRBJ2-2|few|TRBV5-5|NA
CASSRAGSGELFF
TGTGCCAGCAGCCGCGCAGGGTCCGGGGAGCTGTTTTTT
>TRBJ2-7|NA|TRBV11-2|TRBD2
CASSPLAGAPGEQYF
TGTGCCAGCAGCCCCTTAGCGGGGGCCCCGGGGGAGCAGTACTTC
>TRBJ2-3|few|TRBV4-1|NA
CASSQERGAVDTQYF
TGCGCCAGCAGCCAAGAACGAGGGGCTGTAGATACGCAGTATTTT
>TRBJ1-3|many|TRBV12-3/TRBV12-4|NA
CASSSGNTIYF
TGTGCCAGCAGCTCTGGAAACACCATATATTTT
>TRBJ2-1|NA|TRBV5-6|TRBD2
CASSVGTSGLSSYNEQFF
TGTGCCAGCAGCGTAGGGACTAGCGGGTTAAGCTCCTACAATGAGCAGTTCTTC
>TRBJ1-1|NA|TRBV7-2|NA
CASSLAGGAREAFF
TGTGCCAGCAGCTTAGCTGGGGGGGCTCGGGAAGCTTTCTTT